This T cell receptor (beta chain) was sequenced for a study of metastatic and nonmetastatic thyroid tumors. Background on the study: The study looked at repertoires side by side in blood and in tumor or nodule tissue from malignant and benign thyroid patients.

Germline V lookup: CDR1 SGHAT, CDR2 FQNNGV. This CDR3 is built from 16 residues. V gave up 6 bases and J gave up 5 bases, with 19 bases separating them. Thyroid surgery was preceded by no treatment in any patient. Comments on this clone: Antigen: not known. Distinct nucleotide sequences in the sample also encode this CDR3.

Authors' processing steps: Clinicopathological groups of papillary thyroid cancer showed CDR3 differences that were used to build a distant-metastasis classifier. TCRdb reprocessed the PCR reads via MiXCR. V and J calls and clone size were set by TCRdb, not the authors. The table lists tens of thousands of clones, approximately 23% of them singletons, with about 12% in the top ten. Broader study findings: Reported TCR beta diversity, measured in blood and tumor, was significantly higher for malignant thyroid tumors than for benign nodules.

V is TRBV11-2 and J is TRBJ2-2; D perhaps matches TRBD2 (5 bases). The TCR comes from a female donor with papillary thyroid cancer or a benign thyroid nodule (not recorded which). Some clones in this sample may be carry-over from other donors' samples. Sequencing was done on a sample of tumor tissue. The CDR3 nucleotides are TGTGCCAGCAGTCAGAAGCGGCGACCAGGAACCGGGGAGCTGTTTTTT. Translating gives CASSQKRRPGTGELFF.